What follows is one TCR beta chain and its context. The target antigen is unknown. The CDR3 contains 15 residues. The germline V gene has CDR1 WSHSY and CDR2 SAAADI. Unmatched junction bases numbered 7, after V lost 6 bases and J lost 7 bases. The template consisted of bulk tumor genomic DNA, with 600 ng used per sample. Surgical sampling yielded several biopsies per primary tumor (spaced far apart). Before undergoing curative surgery, patients had newly diagnosed non-small cell lung cancer that was untreated. A multiplex PCR containing 32 V primers and 13 J primers was used to amplify TCR beta CDR3. MiXCR was run by TCRdb on the multiplex PCR reads, yielding one entry per CDR3 protein. The sample shows fewer than 12,000 distinct CDR3 sequences, 25% to 30% of them seen only once. The record originates from a study of immune heterogeneity within non-small cell lung tumors. Whole-study results and caveats: Comparison across individual patients showed largely distinct high-frequency T-cell receptor beta clonotypes.

The clonotype was recovered from a woman aged 55-69 years with non-small cell lung cancer. The chain joins TRBV10-2 to TRBJ2-1; 12 nucleotides match TRBD1. Sequencing was done on a sample of lung tumor tissue. The CDR3 coding sequence is TGCGCCAGCAGGCCGGGACAGGGGGCAAGGAATGAGCAGTTCTTC. This translates into CASRPGQGARNEQFF.